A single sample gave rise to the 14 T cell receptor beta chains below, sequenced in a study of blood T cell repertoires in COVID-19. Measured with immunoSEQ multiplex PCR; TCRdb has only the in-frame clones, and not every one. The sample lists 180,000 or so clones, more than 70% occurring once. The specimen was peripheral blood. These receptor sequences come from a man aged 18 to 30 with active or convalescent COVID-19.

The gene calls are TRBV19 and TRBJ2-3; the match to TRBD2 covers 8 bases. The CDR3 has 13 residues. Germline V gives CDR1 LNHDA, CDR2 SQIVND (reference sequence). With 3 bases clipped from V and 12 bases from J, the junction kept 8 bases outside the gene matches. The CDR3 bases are TGTGCCAGTAGTATTTCTAGCGGGCCCCGTCAGTATTTT. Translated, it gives CASSISSGPRQYF.

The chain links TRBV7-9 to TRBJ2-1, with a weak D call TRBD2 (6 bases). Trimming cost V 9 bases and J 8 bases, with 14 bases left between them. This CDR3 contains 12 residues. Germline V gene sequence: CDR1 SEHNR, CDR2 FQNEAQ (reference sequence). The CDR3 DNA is TGTGCCAGTAGACTCGGAGGGGATGAGCAGTTCTTC. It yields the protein CASRLGGDEQFF.

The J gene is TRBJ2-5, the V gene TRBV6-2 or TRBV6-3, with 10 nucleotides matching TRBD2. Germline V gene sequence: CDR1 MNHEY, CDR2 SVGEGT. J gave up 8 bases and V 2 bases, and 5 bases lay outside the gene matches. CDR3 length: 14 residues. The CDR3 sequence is CASSYGLAGATQYF. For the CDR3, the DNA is TGTGCCAGCAGTTACGGTCTAGCGGGGGCAACCCAGTACTTC.

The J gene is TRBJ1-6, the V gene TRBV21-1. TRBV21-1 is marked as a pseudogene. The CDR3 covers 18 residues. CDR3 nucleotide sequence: TGTGCCAGCAGCAAAAGGAGGGTAATAGGGGCGAATAATTCACCCCTCCACTTT. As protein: CASSKRRVIGANNSPLHF.

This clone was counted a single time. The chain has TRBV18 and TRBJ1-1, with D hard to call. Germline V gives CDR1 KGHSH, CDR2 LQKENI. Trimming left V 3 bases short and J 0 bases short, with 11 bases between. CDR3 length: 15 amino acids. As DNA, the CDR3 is TGTGCCAGCTCACCGATGGCAGGCGTGAACACTGAAGCTTTCTTT. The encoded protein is CASSPMAGVNTEAFF.

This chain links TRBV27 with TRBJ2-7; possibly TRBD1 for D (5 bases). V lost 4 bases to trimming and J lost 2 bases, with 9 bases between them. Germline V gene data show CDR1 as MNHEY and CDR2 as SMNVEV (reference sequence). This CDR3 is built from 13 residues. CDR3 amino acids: CASSSAGTYEQYF. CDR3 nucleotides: TGTGCCAGCAGTTCTGCAGGGACCTACGAGCAGTACTTC.

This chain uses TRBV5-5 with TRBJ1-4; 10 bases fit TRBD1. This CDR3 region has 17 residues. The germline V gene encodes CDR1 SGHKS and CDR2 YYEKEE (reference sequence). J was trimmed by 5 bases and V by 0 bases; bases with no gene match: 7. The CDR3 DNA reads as TGTGCCAGCAGCTTGGGGGCCGGGACAGGGGAAAATGAAAAACTGTTTTTT. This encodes CASSLGAGTGENEKLFF.

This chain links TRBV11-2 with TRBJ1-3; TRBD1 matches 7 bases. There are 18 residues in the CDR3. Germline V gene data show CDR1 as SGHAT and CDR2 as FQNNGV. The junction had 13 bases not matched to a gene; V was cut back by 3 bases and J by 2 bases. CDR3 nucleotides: TGTGCCAGCAGCTTTCTGACAGGGAAATCTCCTCCTGGAAACACCATATATTTT. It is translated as CASSFLTGKSPPGNTIYF.

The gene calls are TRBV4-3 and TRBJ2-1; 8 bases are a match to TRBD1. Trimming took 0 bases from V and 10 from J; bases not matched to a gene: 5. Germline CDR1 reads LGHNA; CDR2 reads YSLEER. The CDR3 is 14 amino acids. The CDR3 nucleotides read TGCGCCAGCAGCCAAGATTCCCGGGACAGGGAGCAGTTCTTC. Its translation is CASSQDSRDREQFF.

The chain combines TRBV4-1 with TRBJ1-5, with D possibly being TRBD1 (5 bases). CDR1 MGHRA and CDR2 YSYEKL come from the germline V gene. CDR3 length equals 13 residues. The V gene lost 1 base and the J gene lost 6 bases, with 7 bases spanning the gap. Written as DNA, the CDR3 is TGCGCCAGCAGCCAAGGGGGGGGTCAGCCCCAGCATTTT. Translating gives CASSQGGGQPQHF.

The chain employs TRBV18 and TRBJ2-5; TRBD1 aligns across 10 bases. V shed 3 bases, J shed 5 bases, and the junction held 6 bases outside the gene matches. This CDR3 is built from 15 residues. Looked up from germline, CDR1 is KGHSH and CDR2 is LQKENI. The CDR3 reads CASSPSGTGVETQYF. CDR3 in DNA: TGTGCCAGCTCACCCTCCGGGACAGGGGTGGAGACCCAGTACTTC.

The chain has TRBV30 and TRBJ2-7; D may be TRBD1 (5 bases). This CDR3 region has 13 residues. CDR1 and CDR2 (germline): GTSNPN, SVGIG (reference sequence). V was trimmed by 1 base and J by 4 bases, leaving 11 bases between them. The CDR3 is CAWSGGREYEQYF. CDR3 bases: TGTGCCTGGAGTGGAGGCAGGGAATACGAGCAGTACTTC.

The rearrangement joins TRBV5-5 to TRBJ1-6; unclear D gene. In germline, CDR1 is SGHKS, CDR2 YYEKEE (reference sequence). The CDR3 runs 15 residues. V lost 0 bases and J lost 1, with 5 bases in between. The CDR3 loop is CASSLGASYNSPLHF. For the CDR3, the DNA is TGTGCCAGCAGCTTGGGTGCGTCCTATAATTCACCCCTCCACTTT.

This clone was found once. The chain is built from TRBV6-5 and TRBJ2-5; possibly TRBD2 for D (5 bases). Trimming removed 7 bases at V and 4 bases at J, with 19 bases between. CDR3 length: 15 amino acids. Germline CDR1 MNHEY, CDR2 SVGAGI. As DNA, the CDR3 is TGTGCCAGCATCGGGGTGCCTTGGGCGGGAGAGACCCAGTACTTC. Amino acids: CASIGVPWAGETQYF.